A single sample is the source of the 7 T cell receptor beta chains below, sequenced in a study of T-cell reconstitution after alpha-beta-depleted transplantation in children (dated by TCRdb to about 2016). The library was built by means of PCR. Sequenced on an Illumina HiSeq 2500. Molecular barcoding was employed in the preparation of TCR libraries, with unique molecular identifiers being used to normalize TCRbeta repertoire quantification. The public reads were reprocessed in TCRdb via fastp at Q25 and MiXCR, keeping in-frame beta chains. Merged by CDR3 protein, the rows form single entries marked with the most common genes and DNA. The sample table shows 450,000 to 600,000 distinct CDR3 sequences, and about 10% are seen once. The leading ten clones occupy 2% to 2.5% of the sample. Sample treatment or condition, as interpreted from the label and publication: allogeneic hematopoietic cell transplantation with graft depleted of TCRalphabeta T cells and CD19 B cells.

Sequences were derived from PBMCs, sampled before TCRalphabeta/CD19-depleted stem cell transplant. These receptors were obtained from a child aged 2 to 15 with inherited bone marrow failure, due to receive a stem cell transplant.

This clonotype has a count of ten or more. CDR3 protein: CASSWDGRNTGELFF. The DNA for the CDR3 is TGTGCCAGCAGCTGGGACGGACGGAACACCGGGGAGCTGTTTTTT. The chain has TRBV3-1 and TRBJ2-2, with D perhaps assigned TRBD1 or TRBD2 (5 bases each). Between the trimmed V and J ends, which lost 5 bases and 1 base, there was a span of 11 bases. The CDR3 has 15 amino acids. Germline CDR1 and CDR2: LGHDT and YNNKEL (reference sequence).

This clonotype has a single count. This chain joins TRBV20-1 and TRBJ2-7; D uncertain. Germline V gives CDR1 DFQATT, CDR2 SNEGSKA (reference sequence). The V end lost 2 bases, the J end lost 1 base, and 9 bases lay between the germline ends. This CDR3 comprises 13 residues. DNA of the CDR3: TGCAGTGCTAGAATCGGTAGATCCTACGAGCAGTACTTC. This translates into CSARIGRSYEQYF.

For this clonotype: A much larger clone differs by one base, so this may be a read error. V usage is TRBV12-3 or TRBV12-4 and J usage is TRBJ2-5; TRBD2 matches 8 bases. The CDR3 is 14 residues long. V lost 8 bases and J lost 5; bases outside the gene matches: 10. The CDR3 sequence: CASAGSGARETQYF. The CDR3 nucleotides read TGTGCCAGCGCGGGTAGCGGGGCTAGGGAGACCCAGTACTTC.

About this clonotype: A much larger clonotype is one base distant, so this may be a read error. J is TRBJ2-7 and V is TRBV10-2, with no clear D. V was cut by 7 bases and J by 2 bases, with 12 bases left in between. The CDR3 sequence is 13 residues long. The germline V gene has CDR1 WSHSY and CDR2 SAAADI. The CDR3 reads CASKARGTYEQYF. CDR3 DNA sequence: TGCGCCAGCAAGGCTAGAGGTACCTACGAGCAGTACTTC.

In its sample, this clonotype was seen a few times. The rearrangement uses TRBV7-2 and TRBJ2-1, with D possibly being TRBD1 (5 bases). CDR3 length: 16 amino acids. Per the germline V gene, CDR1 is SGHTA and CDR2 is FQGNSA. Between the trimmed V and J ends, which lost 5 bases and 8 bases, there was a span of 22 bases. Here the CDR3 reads CASSPLGRGAWDEQFF. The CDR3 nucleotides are TGTGCCAGCAGCCCTCTGGGGCGAGGCGCCTGGGATGAGCAGTTCTTC.

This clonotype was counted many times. CDR3 residues: CASSEYPNRQGIPDTQYF. The CDR3 DNA follows: TGTGCCAGCAGTGAATATCCAAATAGACAGGGGATCCCAGATACGCAGTATTTT. The chain couples TRBV25-1 to TRBJ2-3, with TRBD1 identical over 8 bases. Trimming removed 0 bases from V and 4 bases from J; junction bases left unmatched: 12. CDR1 and CDR2 from the germline V gene are MGHDK and SYGVNS. The CDR3 length is 18 residues.

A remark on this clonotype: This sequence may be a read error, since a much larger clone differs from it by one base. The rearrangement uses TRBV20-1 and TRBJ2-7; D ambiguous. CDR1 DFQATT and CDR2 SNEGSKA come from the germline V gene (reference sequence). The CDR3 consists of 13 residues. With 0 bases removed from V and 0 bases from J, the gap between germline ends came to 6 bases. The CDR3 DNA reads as TGCAGTGCTAGAGACACGGGCTCCTACGAGCAGTACTTC. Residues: CSARDTGSYEQYF.